This TCR beta chain appears in the sequencing data of a study of vaccination effects on CD4 cells after COVID-19. General study results and limits: Late in the post-vaccination period, infection-induced and vaccine-induced clones underwent marked clonal contraction.

Before any sequencing was done, the ViraFEST assay used viral peptide pools to expand antigen-specific CD4+ T cells. CD4+ T cells were isolated after around ten days of culture. Recipients of the vaccine had no prior SARS-CoV-2 infection and negative nucleocapsid antibodies. The V end was cut by 2 bases, the J end by 2 bases, with 6 bases between. There are 13 residues in the CDR3. Germline CDR1 is ENHRY and CDR2 is SYGVKD. As for this clone: The target antigen is unknown.

Data came from immunoSEQ multiplex PCR; TCRdb stores just in-frame clones and leaves some out. Of around 79,000 clones in the sample, around 78% were seen once. This sample comprised CD4+ T cells from PBMCs cultured with SARS-CoV-2 spike peptides, obtained before COVID-19 vaccination. The rearrangement uses TRBV10-3 and TRBJ1-2; D is unresolved. This TCR was recovered from a human donor who received a COVID-19 vaccine. The CDR3: CAISETENYGYTF. As DNA, the CDR3 is TGTGCCATCAGTGAGACAGAAAACTATGGCTACACCTTC.